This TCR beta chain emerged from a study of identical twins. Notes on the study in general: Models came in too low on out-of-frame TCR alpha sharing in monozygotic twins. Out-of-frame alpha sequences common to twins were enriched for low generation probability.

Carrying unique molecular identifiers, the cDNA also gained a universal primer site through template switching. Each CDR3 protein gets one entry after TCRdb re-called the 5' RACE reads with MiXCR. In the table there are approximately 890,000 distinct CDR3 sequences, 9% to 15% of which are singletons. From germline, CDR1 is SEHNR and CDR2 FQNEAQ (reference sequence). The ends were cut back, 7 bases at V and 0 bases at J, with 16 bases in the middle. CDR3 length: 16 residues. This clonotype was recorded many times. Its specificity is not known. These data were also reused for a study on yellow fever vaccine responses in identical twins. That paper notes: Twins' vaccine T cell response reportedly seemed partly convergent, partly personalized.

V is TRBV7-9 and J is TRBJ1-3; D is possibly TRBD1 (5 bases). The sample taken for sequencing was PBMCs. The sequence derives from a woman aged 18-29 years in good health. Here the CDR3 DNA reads TGTGCCAGCATACCGGGACGGATCTTCTCTGGAAACACCATATATTTT. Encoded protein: CASIPGRIFSGNTIYF.